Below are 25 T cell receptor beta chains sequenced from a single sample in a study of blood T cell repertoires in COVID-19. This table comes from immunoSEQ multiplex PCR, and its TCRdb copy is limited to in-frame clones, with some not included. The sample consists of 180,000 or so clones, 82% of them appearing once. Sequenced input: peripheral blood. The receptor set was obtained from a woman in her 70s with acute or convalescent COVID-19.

The CDR3 sequence: CATRDLAGDYEQYF. As DNA, the CDR3 is TGTGCCACCCGTGATCTAGCGGGTGATTACGAGCAGTACTTC. The genes are TRBV19 and TRBJ2-7; 8 bases are a match to TRBD2. The CDR3 is 14 amino acids. The V and J ends lost 10 bases and 4 bases, in that order; junction bases with no gene match: 12. Germline V gene lookup returns CDR1 LNHDA and CDR2 SQIVND (reference sequence).

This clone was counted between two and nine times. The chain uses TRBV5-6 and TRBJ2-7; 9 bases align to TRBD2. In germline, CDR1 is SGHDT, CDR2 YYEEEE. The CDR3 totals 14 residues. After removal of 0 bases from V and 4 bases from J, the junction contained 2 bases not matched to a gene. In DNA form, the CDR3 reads TGTGCCAGCAGCTTGGTTAGCGGGGGTTACGAGCAGTACTTC. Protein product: CASSLVSGGYEQYF. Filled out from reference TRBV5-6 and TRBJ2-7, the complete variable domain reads DAGVTQSPTHLIKTRGQQVTLRCSPKSGHDTVSWYQQALGQGPQFIFQYYEEEERQRGNFPDRFSGHQFPNYSSELNVNALLLGDSALYLCASSLVSGGYEQYFGPGTRLTVT.

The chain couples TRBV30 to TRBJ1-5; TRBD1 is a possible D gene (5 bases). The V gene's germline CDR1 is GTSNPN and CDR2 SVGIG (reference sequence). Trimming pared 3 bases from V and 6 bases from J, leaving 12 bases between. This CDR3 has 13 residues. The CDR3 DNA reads TGTGCCTGGAGCCCCGCGGGGGTTCAGCCCCAGCATTTT. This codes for CAWSPAGVQPQHF.

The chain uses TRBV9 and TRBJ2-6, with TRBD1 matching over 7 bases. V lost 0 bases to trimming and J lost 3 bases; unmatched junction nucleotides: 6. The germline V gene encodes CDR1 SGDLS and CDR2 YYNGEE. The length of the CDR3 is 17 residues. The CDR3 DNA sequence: TGTGCCAGCAGCGTAGATCCAGGGGGTATTGGGGCCAACGTCCTGACTTTC. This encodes CASSVDPGGIGANVLTF.

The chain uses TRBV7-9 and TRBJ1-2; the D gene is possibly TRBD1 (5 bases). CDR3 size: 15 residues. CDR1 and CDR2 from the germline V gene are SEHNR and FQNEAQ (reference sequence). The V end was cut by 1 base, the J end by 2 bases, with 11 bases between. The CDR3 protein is CASSLEAGPNYGYTF. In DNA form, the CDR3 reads TGTGCCAGCAGCTTAGAGGCAGGGCCCAACTATGGCTACACCTTC.

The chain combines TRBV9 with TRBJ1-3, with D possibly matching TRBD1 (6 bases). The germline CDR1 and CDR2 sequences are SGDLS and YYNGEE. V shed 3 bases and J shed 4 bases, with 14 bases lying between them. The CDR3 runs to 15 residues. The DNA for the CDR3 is TGTGCCAGCAGCGGGCAACAGGGTCACGGAAACACCATATATTTT. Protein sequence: CASSGQQGHGNTIYF. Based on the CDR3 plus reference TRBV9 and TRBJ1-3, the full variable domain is DSGVTQTPKHLITATGQRVTLRCSPRSGDLSVYWYQQSLDQGLQFLIQYYNGEERAKGNILERFSAQQFPDLHSELNLSSLELGDSALYFCASSGQQGHGNTIYFGEGSWLTVV.

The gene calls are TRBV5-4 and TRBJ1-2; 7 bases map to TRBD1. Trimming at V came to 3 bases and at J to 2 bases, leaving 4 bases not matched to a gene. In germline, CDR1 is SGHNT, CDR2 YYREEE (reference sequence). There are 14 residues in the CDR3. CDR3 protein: CASSSDRHNYGYTF. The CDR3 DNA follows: TGTGCCAGCAGCTCGGACAGGCACAACTATGGCTACACCTTC.

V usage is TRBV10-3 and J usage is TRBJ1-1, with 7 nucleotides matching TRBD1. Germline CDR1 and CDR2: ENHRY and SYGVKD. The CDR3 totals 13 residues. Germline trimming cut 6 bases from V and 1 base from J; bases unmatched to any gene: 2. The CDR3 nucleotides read TGTGCCATCAGGTACAGGGGGAACACTGAAGCTTTCTTT. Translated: CAIRYRGNTEAFF.

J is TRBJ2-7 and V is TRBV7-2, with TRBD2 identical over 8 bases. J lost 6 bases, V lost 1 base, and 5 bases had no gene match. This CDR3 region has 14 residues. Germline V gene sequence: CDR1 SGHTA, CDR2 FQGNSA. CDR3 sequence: CASSLDRTSTEQYF. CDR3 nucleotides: TGTGCCAGCAGCTTAGACCGGACTAGCACCGAGCAGTACTTC.

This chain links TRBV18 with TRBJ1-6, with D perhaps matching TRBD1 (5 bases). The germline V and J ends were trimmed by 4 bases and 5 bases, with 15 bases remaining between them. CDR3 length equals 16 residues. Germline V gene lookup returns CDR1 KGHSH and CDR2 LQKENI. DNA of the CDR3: TGTGCCAGCTCACAACTAGCCGGGACGGATAATTCACCCCTCCACTTT. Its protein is CASSQLAGTDNSPLHF.

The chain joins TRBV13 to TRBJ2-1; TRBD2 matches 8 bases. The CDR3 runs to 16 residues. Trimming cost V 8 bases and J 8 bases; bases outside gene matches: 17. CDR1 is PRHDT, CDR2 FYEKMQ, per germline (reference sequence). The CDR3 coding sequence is TGTGCCAGCGGACTAGCCACTAGCGGAACCGAGGATGAGCAGTTCTTC. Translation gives CASGLATSGTEDEQFF.

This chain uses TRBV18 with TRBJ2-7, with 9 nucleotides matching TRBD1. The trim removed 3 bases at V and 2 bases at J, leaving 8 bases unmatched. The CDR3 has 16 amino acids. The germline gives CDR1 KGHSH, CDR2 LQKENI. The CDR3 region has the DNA TGTGCCAGCTCACCGTTCAAGGGGACAGGGCCCTACGAGCAGTACTTC. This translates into CASSPFKGTGPYEQYF.

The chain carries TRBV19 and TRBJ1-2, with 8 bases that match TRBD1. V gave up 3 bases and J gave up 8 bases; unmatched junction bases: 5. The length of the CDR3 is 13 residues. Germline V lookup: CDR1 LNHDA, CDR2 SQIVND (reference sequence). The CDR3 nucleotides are TGTGCCAGTAGTATCCAGGGGGCAGACGGCTACACCTTC. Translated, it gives CASSIQGADGYTF.

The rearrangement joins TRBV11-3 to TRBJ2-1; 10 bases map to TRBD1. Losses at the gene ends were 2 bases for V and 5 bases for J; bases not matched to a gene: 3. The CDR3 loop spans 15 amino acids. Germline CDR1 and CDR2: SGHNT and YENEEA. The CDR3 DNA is TGTGCCAGCAGCTTAACCGGGACAGGGGACAATGAGCAGTTCTTC. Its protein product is CASSLTGTGDNEQFF.

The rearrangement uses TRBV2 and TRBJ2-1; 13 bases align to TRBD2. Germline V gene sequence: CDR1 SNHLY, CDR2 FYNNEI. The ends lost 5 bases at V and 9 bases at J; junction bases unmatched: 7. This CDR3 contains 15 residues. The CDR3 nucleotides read TGTGCCAGCAGTTTACGGACTAGCGGGGGAGGTGAGCAGTTCTTC. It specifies CASSLRTSGGGEQFF.

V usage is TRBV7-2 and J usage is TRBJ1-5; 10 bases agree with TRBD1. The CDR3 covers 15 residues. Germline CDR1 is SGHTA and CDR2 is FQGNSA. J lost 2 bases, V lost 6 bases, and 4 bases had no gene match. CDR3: CASSTGTGGNQPQHF. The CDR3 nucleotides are TGTGCCAGCAGTACCGGGACAGGGGGCAATCAGCCCCAGCATTTT. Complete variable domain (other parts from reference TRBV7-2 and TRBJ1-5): GAGVSQSPSNKVTEKGKDVELRCDPISGHTALYWYRQSLGQGLEFLIYFQGNSAPDKSGLPSDRFSAERTGGSVSTLTIQRTQQEDSAVYLCASSTGTGGNQPQHFGDGTRLSIL.

CDR3 protein: CASTVGVNEQFF. CDR3 nucleotide sequence: TGTGCCAGCACCGTCGGGGTAAATGAGCAGTTCTTC. The chain has TRBV7-2 and TRBJ2-1; D might be TRBD2 (5 bases). The ends were cut back, 7 bases at V and 7 bases at J, with 11 bases in the middle. The CDR3 consists of 12 residues. The germline V gene has CDR1 SGHTA and CDR2 FQGNSA.

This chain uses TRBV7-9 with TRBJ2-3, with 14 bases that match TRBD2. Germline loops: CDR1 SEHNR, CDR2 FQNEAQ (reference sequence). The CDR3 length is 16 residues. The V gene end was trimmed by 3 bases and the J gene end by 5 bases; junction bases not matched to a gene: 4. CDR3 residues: CASSLLGLAGVDTQYF. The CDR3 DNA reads TGTGCCAGCAGCTTGCTGGGACTAGCGGGAGTAGATACGCAGTATTTT.

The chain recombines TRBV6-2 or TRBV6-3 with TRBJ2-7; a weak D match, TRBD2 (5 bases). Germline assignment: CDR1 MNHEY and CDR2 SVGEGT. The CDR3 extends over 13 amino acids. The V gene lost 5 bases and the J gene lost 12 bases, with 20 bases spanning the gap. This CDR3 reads CASSRSSGPALYF. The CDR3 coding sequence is TGTGCCAGCAGTCGGTCGAGCGGTCCCGCTCTGTACTTC.

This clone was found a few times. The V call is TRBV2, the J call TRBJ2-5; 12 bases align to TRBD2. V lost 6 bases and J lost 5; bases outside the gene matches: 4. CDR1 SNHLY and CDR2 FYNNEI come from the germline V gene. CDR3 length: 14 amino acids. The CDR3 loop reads CASSGLAGLETQYF. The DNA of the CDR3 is TGTGCCAGCAGCGGACTAGCGGGGTTGGAGACCCAGTACTTC.

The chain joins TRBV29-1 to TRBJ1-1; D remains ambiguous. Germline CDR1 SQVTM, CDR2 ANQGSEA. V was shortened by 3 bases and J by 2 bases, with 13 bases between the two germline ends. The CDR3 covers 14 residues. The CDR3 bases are TGCAGCGTTGAGTTTGGCCAGTTTAACACTGAAGCTTTCTTT. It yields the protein CSVEFGQFNTEAFF. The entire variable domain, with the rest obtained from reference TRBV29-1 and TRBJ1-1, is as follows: SAVISQKPSRDICQRGTSLTIQCQVDSQVTMMFWYRQQPGQSLTLIATANQGSEATYESGFVIDKFPISRPNLTFSTLTVSNMSPEDSSIYLCSVEFGQFNTEAFFGQGTRLTVV.

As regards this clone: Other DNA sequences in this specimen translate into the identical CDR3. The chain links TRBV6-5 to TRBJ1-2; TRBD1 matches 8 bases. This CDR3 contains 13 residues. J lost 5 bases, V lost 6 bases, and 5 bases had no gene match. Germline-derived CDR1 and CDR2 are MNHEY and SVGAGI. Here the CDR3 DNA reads TGTGCCAGCAGCTCGACAGGGGTGTATGGCTACACCTTC. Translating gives CASSSTGVYGYTF.

CDR3 DNA sequence: TGTGCCAGCAGCGAGGGTAGCGGGGACGCCTACGAGCAGTACTTC. This gives the protein CASSEGSGDAYEQYF. The chain carries TRBV9 and TRBJ2-7, with 8 bases matching TRBD2. Germline loops: CDR1 SGDLS, CDR2 YYNGEE. The V and J ends lost 3 bases and 2 bases, in that order; junction bases with no gene match: 7. The CDR3 covers 15 residues.

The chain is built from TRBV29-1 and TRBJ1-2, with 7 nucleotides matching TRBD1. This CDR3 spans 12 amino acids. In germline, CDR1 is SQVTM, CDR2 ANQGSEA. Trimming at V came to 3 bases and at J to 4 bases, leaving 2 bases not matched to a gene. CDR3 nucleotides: TGCAGCGTTGAGCAGGGGGGCTATGGCTACACCTTC. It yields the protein CSVEQGGYGYTF. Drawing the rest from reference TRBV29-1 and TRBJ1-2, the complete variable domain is SAVISQKPSRDICQRGTSLTIQCQVDSQVTMMFWYRQQPGQSLTLIATANQGSEATYESGFVIDKFPISRPNLTFSTLTVSNMSPEDSSIYLCSVEQGGYGYTFGSGTRLTVV.

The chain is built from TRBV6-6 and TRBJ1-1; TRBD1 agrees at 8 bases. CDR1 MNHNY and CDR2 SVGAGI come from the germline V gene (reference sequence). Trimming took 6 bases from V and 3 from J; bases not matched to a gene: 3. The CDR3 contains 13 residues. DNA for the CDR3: TGTGCCAGCAGCACAGGGGGATACACTGAAGCTTTCTTT. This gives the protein CASSTGGYTEAFF.